The sequence of this T cell receptor (beta chain) was determined in a study of siplizumab effects on memory and regulatory T cells. Sequenced by immunoSEQ multiplex PCR; TCRdb stores in-frame clones only, minus some. The sample holds about 100,000 clones, more than 85% seen once. CDR3 size: 13 residues. Germline assignment: CDR1 SSHAT and CDR2 FNYEAQ (reference sequence). V was clipped by 2 bases and J by 4 bases, with 8 bases between them. The rearrangement uses TRBV7-7 and TRBJ1-2; D is uncertain. The receptor was isolated from a human donor in good health. The material sequenced was CD4+ T cells sorted from blood. Written as DNA, the CDR3 is TGTGCCAGCAGCTTAAGGAGGTCCTATGGCTACACCTTC. It encodes CASSLRRSYGYTF.